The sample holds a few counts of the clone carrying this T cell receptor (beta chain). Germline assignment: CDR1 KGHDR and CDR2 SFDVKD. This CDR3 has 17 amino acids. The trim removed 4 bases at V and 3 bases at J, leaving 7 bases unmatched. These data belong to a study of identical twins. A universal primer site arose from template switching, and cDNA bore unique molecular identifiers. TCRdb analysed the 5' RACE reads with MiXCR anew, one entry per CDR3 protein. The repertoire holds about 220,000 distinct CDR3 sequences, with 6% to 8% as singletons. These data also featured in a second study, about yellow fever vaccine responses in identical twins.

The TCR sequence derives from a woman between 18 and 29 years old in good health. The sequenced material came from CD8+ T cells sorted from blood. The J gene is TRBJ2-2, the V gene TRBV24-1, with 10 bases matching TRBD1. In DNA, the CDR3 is TGTGCCACCAGTGACCCTTACGGGACAGGGGACACCGGGGAGCTGTTTTTT. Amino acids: CATSDPYGTGDTGELFF.